This section outlines one TCR beta chain sequence together with its context. Germline V CDR1 and CDR2: MNHEY, SVGAGI. Trimming cost V 2 bases and J 5 bases; bases outside gene matches: 4. This CDR3 has 15 amino acids. CD45RO-negative, CCR7-selected cells formed the naive CD8 fraction, which excluded terminally differentiated effector memory CD45RA+ cells. The sample is drawn from a study of shared clonotypes between healthy human individuals. Produced via immunoSEQ multiplex PCR; TCRdb's table is partial and in-frame only. The table has roughly 2,000,000 clones, 80% to 95% seen once. The genes are TRBV6-5 and TRBJ2-2; 8 bases fit TRBD1. Sequenced: naive CD8+ T cells from PBMCs. This clonotype was obtained from a young man in good health. Some clones in this sample may be carry-over from other donors' samples. CDR3 bases: TGTGCCAGCAGTTACAATACAGGGGGGACCGGGGAGCTGTTTTTT. Translating gives CASSYNTGGTGELFF.